This TCR beta chain appears in the sequencing data of a study of blood T cells in healthy people across ages. This clonotype has a handful of counts. For the second PCR, which ran for about 7 to 11 cycles, a sample-barcoded 5' primer and a J-beta primer mix were used. TCRdb re-called the 5' RACE reads with MiXCR, one entry per CDR3 protein. The table has about 800,000 distinct CDR3 sequences, around 25% seen once; the top ten hold approximately 3.7%. The same data also contributed to another study, on T cells of mothers and their children.

This sequence originates from a boy aged 5-17 years in good health. Specimen: blood.

In nucleotides, the CDR3 is TGTGCCAGCAGTGGTCAGGGAACCTCTGGAAACACCATATATTTT. It yields the protein CASSGQGTSGNTIYF. The rearrangement links TRBV2 to TRBJ1-3; a weak D match, TRBD1 (5 bases). Germline V gives CDR1 SNHLY, CDR2 FYNNEI. This CDR3 contains 15 residues. V was cut by 4 bases and J by 0 bases, with 10 bases left in between. Supplemented by reference TRBV2 and TRBJ1-3, the full variable domain reads EPEVTQTPSHQVTQMGQEVILRCVPISNHLYFYWYRQILGQKVEFLVSFYNNEISEKSEIFDDQFSVERPDGSNFTLKIRSTKLEDSAMYFCASSGQGTSGNTIYFGEGSWLTVV.